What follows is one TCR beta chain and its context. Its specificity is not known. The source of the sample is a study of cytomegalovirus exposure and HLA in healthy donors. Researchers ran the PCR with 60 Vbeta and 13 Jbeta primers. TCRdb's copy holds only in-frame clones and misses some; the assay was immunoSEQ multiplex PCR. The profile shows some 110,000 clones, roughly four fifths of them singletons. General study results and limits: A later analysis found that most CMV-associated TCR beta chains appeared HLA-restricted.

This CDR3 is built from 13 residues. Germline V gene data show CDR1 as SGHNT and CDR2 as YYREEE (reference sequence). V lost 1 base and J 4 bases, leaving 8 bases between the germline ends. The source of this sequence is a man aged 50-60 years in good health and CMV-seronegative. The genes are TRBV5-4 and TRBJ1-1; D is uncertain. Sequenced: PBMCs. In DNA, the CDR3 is TGTGCCAGCAGCTTGTCAGGTGGCACTGAAGCTTTCTTT. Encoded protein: CASSLSGGTEAFF.